These 17 T cell receptor beta chains came from one sample sequenced in a study of T cell repertoires in cytomegalovirus infection. No antigen has been identified for these receptors. Via MiXCR, TCRdb re-called the reads, giving one row per CDR3 protein. Altogether around 750,000 distinct CDR3 sequences are present, 32% being singletons, with the ten largest covering roughly 12%. Material: cultured CD8+ T cells from PBMCs, obtained from culture after CMV antigen stimulation. Source of these receptors: a human donor in good health (CMV status not recorded). Some clones in this sample may be carry-over from other donors' samples.

This sequence joins TRBV6-6 and TRBJ2-2; weak D call: TRBD1 (6 bases). CDR1 and CDR2 (germline): MNHNY, SVGAGI (reference sequence). This CDR3 has 17 residues. V was trimmed by 7 bases and J by 4 bases, leaving 22 bases between them. The DNA for the CDR3 is TGTGCCAGCATTGACACAGGGTCGGCTGGACCCACCGGGGAGCTGTTTTTT. Amino acids: CASIDTGSAGPTGELFF.

This chain uses TRBV5-1 with TRBJ2-5; D may be TRBD2 (5 bases). V was shortened by 5 bases and J by 4 bases, with 24 bases between the two germline ends. This CDR3 has 17 residues. CDR1 and CDR2 (germline): SGHRS, YFSETQ. The DNA of the CDR3 is TGCGCCAGCAGTATATACGGGATGTGGGAGCGGCGAGAGACCCAGTACTTC. As protein: CASSIYGMWERRETQYF. The variable domain in full, with the rest retrieved from reference TRBV5-1 and TRBJ2-5, is KAGVTQTPRYLIKTRGQQVTLSCSPISGHRSVSWYQQTPGQGLQFLFEYFSETQRNKGNFPGRFSGRQFSNSRSEMNVSTLELGDSALYLCASSIYGMWERRETQYFGPGTRLLVL.

Of note for this clonotype: Because it lacks the conserved phenylalanine or tryptophan at the end, this CDR3 is likely a read error. This chain connects TRBV5-6 to TRBJ2-1, with D unclear. Trimming pared 0 bases from V and 7 bases from J, leaving 14 bases between. Per the germline V gene, CDR1 is SGHDT and CDR2 is YYEEEE. The CDR3 runs 15 residues. The CDR3 sequence: CASSLGAGWLNEQFL. The CDR3 DNA is TGTGCCAGCAGCTTGGGGGCAGGCTGGCTAAATGAGCAGTTCCTC.

This clonotype was counted only a few times. The V gene is TRBV7-9, the J gene TRBJ1-2; D is unresolved. V was pared by 0 bases and J by 7 bases, with 12 bases between. Germline values: CDR1 SEHNR, CDR2 FQNEAQ (reference sequence). This CDR3 has 14 amino acids. The CDR3 is CASSLARQVRGYTF. CDR3 coding DNA: TGTGCCAGCAGCTTAGCGCGCCAAGTCCGTGGCTACACCTTC.

This clonotype has a handful of counts. The rearrangement links TRBV6-2 or TRBV6-3 to TRBJ2-5; no clear D gene. The CDR3 is made up of 11 amino acids. Looked up from germline, CDR1 is MNHEY and CDR2 is SVGEGT. V was trimmed by 5 bases and J by 4 bases, leaving 5 bases between them. DNA of the CDR3: TGTGCCAGCAGTCGAACAGAGACCCAGTACTTC. This gives the protein CASSRTETQYF.

This clonotype was found many times. The genes are TRBV28 and TRBJ1-2; 8 bases are a match to TRBD1. This CDR3 has 14 residues. CDR1 MDHEN and CDR2 SYDVKM come from the germline V gene. Trimming at V came to 7 bases and at J to 5 bases, leaving 9 bases not matched to a gene. For the CDR3, the DNA is TGTGCCAGCACCATGACAGGGGCAGGATATGGCTACACCTTC. This sequence encodes CASTMTGAGYGYTF.

This clonotype came up many times. This chain links TRBV2 with TRBJ2-7; maybe TRBD2 (5 bases). Trimming shortened V by 3 bases and J by 0 bases, and 9 bases separated the two germline ends. CDR3 length equals 14 residues. Germline V CDR1 and CDR2: SNHLY, FYNNEI. The CDR3 is CASSESGSSYEQYV. In nucleotides, the CDR3 is TGTGCCAGCAGTGAGAGTGGGAGCTCCTACGAGCAGTACGTC.

This clonotype has more than one count but fewer than ten. This chain connects TRBV4-1 to TRBJ2-1; D not certain. The germline CDR1 and CDR2 sequences are MGHRA and YSYEKL. CDR3 size: 16 residues. Trimming took 1 base from V and 8 from J, leaving 18 bases between them. DNA for the CDR3: TGCGCCAGCAGCCAAGGACCCAGCGTCGCGAGAGATGAGCAGTTCTTC. It codes for CASSQGPSVARDEQFF.

This clonotype was seen at least ten times. In DNA, the CDR3 is TGCAGTGCTCTTTGGACTAGCGGGAAGGATACGCAGTATTTT. Encoded protein: CSALWTSGKDTQYF. The chain combines TRBV20-1 with TRBJ2-3; 12 bases line up with TRBD2. The CDR3 has 14 amino acids. Per the germline V gene, CDR1 is DFQATT and CDR2 is SNEGSKA (reference sequence). V was clipped by 5 bases and J by 6 bases; unmatched bases: 6.

This clonotype was counted at least ten times. This sequence joins TRBV6-1 and TRBJ2-3; 7 positions agree with TRBD1. Germline CDR1 reads MNHNS; CDR2 reads SASEGT. The V segment lost 5 bases and the J segment 1 base; nucleotides outside the gene matches: 6. The CDR3 sequence is 15 residues long. The CDR3 loop reads CASSKNRGGTDTQYF. The CDR3 nucleotides are TGTGCCAGCAGTAAAAACAGGGGAGGCACAGATACGCAGTATTTT.

The CDR3 DNA reads as TGTGCCAGCAGCCACAGACGCGAGTCACCCCTCCACTTT. This gives the protein CASSHRRESPLHF. The chain recombines TRBV11-2 with TRBJ1-6; D is unresolved. Trimming removed 5 bases from V and 10 bases from J, with 12 bases in between. This CDR3 spans 13 amino acids. Per the germline V gene, CDR1 is SGHAT and CDR2 is FQNNGV. The full variable domain, completed using reference TRBV11-2 and TRBJ1-6, is EAGVAQSPRYKIIEKRQSVAFWCNPISGHATLYWYQQILGQGPKLLIQFQNNGVVDDSQLPKDRFSAERLKGVDSTLKIQPAKLEDSAVYLCASSHRRESPLHFGNGTRLTVT.

The chain carries TRBV28 and TRBJ2-7; 9 nucleotides match TRBD2. The CDR3 contains 16 residues. V lost 1 base and J lost 4; bases outside the gene matches: 8. The germline CDR1 and CDR2 sequences are MDHEN and SYDVKM. The CDR3 loop reads CASSLFSGGVSYEQYV. CDR3 nucleotides: TGTGCCAGCAGTTTATTTAGCGGGGGAGTCTCTTACGAGCAGTACGTC.

This clonotype came up a few times. The V call is TRBV27, the J call TRBJ2-1; no reliable D call. Trimming stripped 6 bases from V and 7 bases from J, with 7 bases between. Looked up from germline, CDR1 is MNHEY and CDR2 is SMNVEV (reference sequence). This CDR3 contains 11 residues. In DNA form, the CDR3 reads TGTGCCAGCAGCTGGAAGAATGAGCAGTTCTTC. This encodes CASSWKNEQFF.

This rearrangement joins TRBV24-1 to TRBJ2-7, with a weak D call TRBD2 (6 bases). CDR1 is KGHDR, CDR2 SFDVKD, per germline. V was trimmed by 4 bases and J by 5 bases, leaving 20 bases between them. The CDR3 is 16 residues long. The CDR3 here is CATSDPPCGGVDEQYF. CDR3 coding DNA: TGTGCCACCAGTGACCCTCCCTGCGGCGGGGTTGACGAGCAGTACTTC.

Many counts were recorded for this clonotype. The chain combines TRBV7-6 with TRBJ2-1, with 9 bases aligning to TRBD2. CDR3 size: 16 residues. Germline trimming cut 1 base from V and 6 bases from J; bases unmatched to any gene: 7. Germline V gene sequence: CDR1 SGHVS, CDR2 FNYEAQ. The CDR3, as DNA: TGTGCCAGCAGCTTAGATGGGCGGGGGGGCCTCAATGAGCAGTTCTTC. Translating gives CASSLDGRGGLNEQFF.

This clonotype appeared a few times. The gene calls are TRBV12-3 or TRBV12-4 and TRBJ1-1; D remains ambiguous. The CDR3 runs to 13 residues. Between the trimmed V and J ends, which lost 7 bases and 4 bases, there was a span of 13 bases. As DNA, the CDR3 is TGTGCCAGCAATACTCACCGGAGCACTGAAGCTTTCTTT. This sequence encodes CASNTHRSTEAFF.

The V and J genes are TRBV6-5 and TRBJ2-7, with D unresolved. Germline V CDR1 and CDR2: MNHEY, SVGAGI. Trimming pared 6 bases from V and 6 bases from J, leaving 15 bases between. This CDR3 is built from 13 residues. CDR3 loop: CASSPYDTREQYF. DNA of the CDR3: TGTGCCAGCAGCCCCTACGACACTCGCGAGCAGTACTTC.